A single sample is the source of the 11 T cell receptor beta chains below, sequenced in a study of somatic mutations in cytotoxic T cells in rheumatoid arthritis. Produced via immunoSEQ multiplex PCR; TCRdb's table is partial and in-frame only. This sample has some 27,000 clones, with less than 85% found just once. Sequencing was done on a sample of CD8+ T cells sorted from blood. These TCRs come from a woman between 18 and 29 years old in good health.

The chain recombines TRBV6-5 with TRBJ1-1, with 8 bases lining up with TRBD1. Germline CDR1 and CDR2: MNHEY and SVGAGI. The CDR3 runs 14 residues. The ends lost 7 bases at V and 4 bases at J; junction bases unmatched: 8. The DNA for the CDR3 is TGTGCCAGCAAAAGACAGGGGTTGGCCACTGAAGCTTTCTTT. It codes for CASKRQGLATEAFF.

This clone appeared a single time. The V gene is TRBV28, the J gene TRBJ2-7; D may be TRBD1 or TRBD2 (5 bases each). CDR3 length: 16 amino acids. V lost 5 bases, J lost 2 bases, and 19 bases lay in between. Germline V lookup: CDR1 MDHEN, CDR2 SYDVKM. The CDR3 bases are TGTGCCAGCAGTCCCCCCACCAGGGACCCCACCTACGAGCAGTACTTC. Its protein is CASSPPTRDPTYEQYF.

The gene calls are TRBV6-5 and TRBJ2-1, with 9 bases matching TRBD1. Germline values: CDR1 MNHEY, CDR2 SVGAGI. The CDR3 spans 16 residues. The V and J ends lost 2 bases and 10 bases, in that order; junction bases with no gene match: 12. This CDR3 reads CASSYPPGQGQKEQFF. In DNA form, the CDR3 reads TGTGCCAGCAGTTACCCCCCGGGACAGGGACAAAAAGAGCAGTTCTTC.

The chain combines TRBV11-2 with TRBJ2-1; a weak D match, TRBD2 (6 bases). V was pared by 2 bases and J by 9 bases, with 11 bases between. Germline values: CDR1 SGHAT, CDR2 FQNNGV. The CDR3 runs 13 residues. CDR3 nucleotide sequence: TGTGCCAGCAGCTTACCCCAGGGAGGTGAGCAGTTCTTC. The encoded protein is CASSLPQGGEQFF.

This clone was found once. This sequence joins TRBV28 and TRBJ1-1, with D unresolved. The ends were cut back, 7 bases at V and 3 bases at J, with 12 bases in the middle. This CDR3 contains 13 residues. Germline loops: CDR1 MDHEN, CDR2 SYDVKM. The CDR3 is CASKRVLDTEAFF. As DNA, the CDR3 is TGTGCCAGCAAAAGGGTTTTGGACACTGAAGCTTTCTTT. Variable domain in full (rest from reference TRBV28 and TRBJ1-1): DVKVTQSSRYLVKRTGEKVFLECVQDMDHENMFWYRQDPGLGLRLIYFSYDVKMKEKGDIPEGYSVSREKKERFSLILESASTNQTSMYLCASKRVLDTEAFFGQGTRLTVV.

This rearrangement joins TRBV5-4 to TRBJ1-4; TRBD1 agrees at 8 bases. CDR1 is SGHNT and CDR2 is YYREEE in the germline V gene (reference sequence). The CDR3 contains 14 residues. V lost 4 bases, J lost 6 bases, and 5 bases stayed unmatched. As DNA, the CDR3 is TGTGCCAGCAGCGCGACAGGGGTTGATGAAAAACTGTTTTTT. This sequence encodes CASSATGVDEKLFF.

The chain has TRBV7-9 and TRBJ2-1, with unresolved D. Germline V gene sequence: CDR1 SEHNR, CDR2 FQNEAQ (reference sequence). The CDR3 is made up of 14 amino acids. V was shortened by 1 base and J by 6 bases, with 10 bases between the two germline ends. The chain's CDR3 is CASSLELGGNEQFF. Here the CDR3 DNA reads TGTGCCAGCAGCTTAGAGCTGGGCGGCAATGAGCAGTTCTTC.

The rearrangement uses TRBV16 and TRBJ2-3; 7 nucleotides match TRBD1. With V trimmed by 7 bases and J by 4 bases, 11 bases remained unmatched. The germline V gene encodes CDR1 KGHSY and CDR2 FQNENV. The length of the CDR3 is 15 residues. In DNA, the CDR3 is TGTGCCAGCAAGGACACCCAGGGGGTTTCAGATACGCAGTATTTT. Amino acids: CASKDTQGVSDTQYF.

This chain joins TRBV2 and TRBJ2-1; D is unresolved. The V gene lost 6 bases and the J gene lost 0 bases, with 9 bases spanning the gap. The CDR3 consists of 14 residues. Germline values: CDR1 SNHLY, CDR2 FYNNEI. The CDR3 here is CASSSAGSYNEQFF. As DNA, the CDR3 is TGTGCCAGCAGCTCGGCAGGCTCCTACAATGAGCAGTTCTTC.

The chain is built from TRBV19 and TRBJ1-5; unclear D gene. Germline-derived CDR1 and CDR2 are LNHDA and SQIVND (reference sequence). The CDR3 runs 13 residues. Trimming shortened V by 6 bases and J by 2 bases, and 8 bases separated the two germline ends. The CDR3 reads CASSQYGNQPQHF. The CDR3 coding sequence is TGTGCCAGTAGCCAGTATGGCAATCAGCCCCAGCATTTT.

V gene TRBV28 combines with J gene TRBJ2-5; D is perhaps TRBD1 (6 bases). The CDR3 is 15 amino acids. CDR1 is MDHEN and CDR2 is SYDVKM in the germline V gene. Trimming cost V 5 bases and J 1 base, with 14 bases left between them. This CDR3 is CASSLVLGGQETQYF. CDR3 bases: TGTGCCAGCAGTCTAGTTCTAGGGGGCCAAGAGACCCAGTACTTC.